This entry describes one T cell receptor (beta chain). This receptor's antigen is unknown. Per-nucleotide qualities are absent, and no much larger clonotype sits a single base away. This sample is part of a study of Tregs in tolerant kidney transplant recipients (dated by TCRdb to between 2017 and 2020). Study-level background: The study applied TCRbeta sequencing to find donor-specific regulatory T cells before combined kidney and bone marrow transplantation and then followed those same cells after transplant. The paper as a whole reports these results and caveats: The study was constrained by small patient numbers, and validation of the findings is required in larger populations and under other immunosuppression protocols. For some patients, the PCR primers changed as time went on, which meant samples from those patients could not be compared with one another at the nucleotide level. The most biologically relevant and donor-specific TCRbeta repertoire appeared to be identified by expanding Tregs with activated donor B cells. Although technical replication error seemed to be minimal, the question of biological reproducibility was not addressed directly. Donor-specific Treg expansion was found to exceed global Treg expansion in tolerant patients, suggesting antigen-driven rather than nonspecific expansion.

Genomic DNA was extracted from sorted cells with the QIAGEN DNeasy Blood and Tissue Kit for TCRbeta CDR3 sequencing. Through immunoSEQ, high-throughput TCRbeta CDR3 sequencing was done commercially, including PCR amplification with internal controls and bias correction. The paper's data handling went like this. Unique productive TCRbeta sequences were defined by CDR3 nucleotide sequence when primers matched and otherwise by CDR3 amino acid sequence together with Vbeta and Jbeta genes. To correct sorting error, sequences shared between sorted populations at a frequency ratio of 2:1 or less were removed; the rest were assigned to the higher population. Donor-reactive sequences were defined as at least 5-fold expanded in CFSE-low cells versus unstimulated cells, with frequency of at least 0.01% in CFSE-low cells. Repertoire divergence was quantified by Jensen-Shannon divergence using the top 100 TCRbeta sequences ranked by frequency. When a sample had multiple sequencing runs, each run was corrected for sorting error separately and the runs were then pooled. TCRdb provides this immuneACCESS table in a form limited to in-frame rearrangements. Some clones are lacking; in checked studies, under half of them reflect an unresolved V gene, and why the rest are absent is not known. Clone size and the V and J calls come from that table; the DNA yielded D and trimming. For this sample there are about 52,000 clones; roughly nine tenths appear just once. Roughly 15% of the sample belongs to the ten largest clones.

From a lookup of the germline V gene (reference sequence), CDR1 and CDR2 are MNHEY and SMNVEV. Measured from the cysteine to the phenylalanine, the CDR3 is 16 residues long. The DNA shown is the 48-base CDR3, in frame from base 1. Germline trimming: 1 base from V, 5 bases from J; junction bases outside gene matches: 7. Transplants used related donors with nonmyeloablative bone marrow transplantation; mixed chimerism was transient in the human trials. Unstimulated Tregs (CD4+CD25+CD127-), CD4+ non-Tregs (CD4+CD25-), CD4 and CD8 cells were FACS-sorted from thawed PBMCs. Patients were a few combined kidney and bone marrow transplant recipients from the ITN036ST trial, and only these trial subjects had samples available. Healthy control blood was processed to PBMCs by Ficoll density gradient and cryopreserved, and patient PBMCs were collected before and after transplant.

The chain is made from TRBV27 and TRBJ2-1, with TRBD2 identical over 8 junction bases. This receptor was identified in a human patient who received a combined kidney and bone marrow transplant. After a transplant, some T cells may be of graft donor origin. The source was CD8+ T cells from blood (PBMCs), collected 24 months after the transplant. The CDR3 region has the sequence CASSLFYGGDNNEQFF. In nucleotides, the sequence is TGTGCCAGCAGTTTATTCTACGGGGGGGATAACAATGAGCAGTTCTTC.